Listed here are 27 T cell receptor beta chains from one sample, sequenced in a study of vaccination effects on CD4 cells after COVID-19. Profiling relied on immunoSEQ multiplex PCR, and the TCRdb table lists in-frame clones only, not all of them. The sample carries about 74,000 clones, roughly three quarters recorded once. The antigens for these receptors are not known. Subsequent to approximately 9 days of culture, CD4+ T cells were isolated. This sample comprised CD4+ T cells from PBMCs cultured without peptide, obtained before COVID-19 vaccination. Source of these receptors: a human donor who received a COVID-19 vaccine.

This clone has more than one count but fewer than ten. The chain carries TRBV19 and TRBJ1-5, with unresolved D. CDR3 length equals 12 residues. The germline V gene has CDR1 LNHDA and CDR2 SQIVND (reference sequence). The V end was cut by 3 bases, the J end by 9 bases, with 9 bases between. The CDR3 sequence is CASSIWPAPQHF. Written as DNA, the CDR3 is TGTGCCAGTAGTATCTGGCCGGCGCCCCAGCATTTT.

This clone came up a few times. This chain connects TRBV10-3 to TRBJ2-7; 8 nucleotides align to TRBD1. CDR3 length: 14 amino acids. J was trimmed by 7 bases and V by 3 bases; bases with no gene match: 8. From germline, CDR1 is ENHRY and CDR2 SYGVKD. DNA for the CDR3: TGTGCCATCAGTGACGCGGCAGGGGGCCAAGAGCAGTACGTC. Translation gives CAISDAAGGQEQYV.

This clone was seen a few times. This chain links TRBV5-1 with TRBJ2-2, with TRBD2 matching over 9 bases. This CDR3 comprises 16 residues. The germline CDR1 and CDR2 sequences are SGHRS and YFSETQ. With 4 bases clipped from V and 1 base from J, the junction kept 5 bases outside the gene matches. The CDR3 spells CASSGIAGVNTGELFF. The DNA for the CDR3 is TGCGCCAGCAGCGGGATAGCGGGGGTGAACACCGGGGAGCTGTTTTTT.

The rearrangement joins TRBV7-2 to TRBJ2-3; 7 positions agree with TRBD2. The germline CDR1 and CDR2 sequences are SGHTA and FQGNSA. The V gene end was trimmed by 3 bases and the J gene end by 0 bases; junction bases not matched to a gene: 6. The CDR3 has 16 residues. The CDR3 nucleotides are TGTGCCAGCAGCTTGCAGCGGGGCGTAAGCACAGATACGCAGTATTTT. Amino acid sequence: CASSLQRGVSTDTQYF.

J is TRBJ2-1 and V is TRBV7-2; D is unresolved. The CDR3 length is 14 residues. Germline V lookup: CDR1 SGHTA, CDR2 FQGNSA. The V gene lost 1 base and the J gene lost 2 bases, with 6 bases spanning the gap. This CDR3 is CASSLVSAYNEQFF. CDR3 coding DNA: TGTGCCAGCAGCTTAGTCTCGGCCTACAATGAGCAGTTCTTC.

J is TRBJ2-7 and V is TRBV7-2, with 7 bases fitting TRBD2. This CDR3 is built from 16 residues. Germline values: CDR1 SGHTA, CDR2 FQGNSA. The V gene end was trimmed by 5 bases and the J gene end by 4 bases; junction bases not matched to a gene: 14. The CDR3 loop reads CASSPNTLATCYEQYV. CDR3 DNA: TGTGCCAGCAGCCCCAATACACTAGCGACGTGTTACGAGCAGTACGTC.

The V gene is TRBV27, the J gene TRBJ1-1, with TRBD1 as a possible D gene (5 bases). This CDR3 has 16 amino acids. Trimming pared 5 bases from V and 0 bases from J, leaving 16 bases between. CDR1 MNHEY and CDR2 SMNVEV come from the germline V gene (reference sequence). The CDR3 sequence: CASSPYRQILNTEAFF. The CDR3 coding sequence is TGTGCCAGCAGTCCCTATCGACAGATATTGAACACTGAAGCTTTCTTT.

The chain has TRBV6-5 and TRBJ2-2; no reliable D call. Germline V gene lookup returns CDR1 MNHEY and CDR2 SVGAGI. Trimming pared 5 bases from V and 3 bases from J, leaving 10 bases between. The CDR3 contains 14 residues. This CDR3 reads CASSTFPDTGELFF. As DNA, the CDR3 is TGTGCCAGCAGTACTTTTCCGGACACCGGGGAGCTGTTTTTT.

The V gene is TRBV5-1, the J gene TRBJ2-3; possibly TRBD1 or TRBD2 for D (6 bases each). The CDR3 is 13 residues long. The ends were cut back, 0 bases at V and 5 bases at J, with 7 bases in the middle. CDR1 and CDR2 (germline): SGHRS, YFSETQ. In DNA form, the CDR3 reads TGCGCCAGCAGCTTGGAGGGGGGAGATACGCAGTATTTT. Its protein product is CASSLEGGDTQYF.

V and J are TRBV5-5 and TRBJ2-5, with TRBD1 identical over 9 bases. This CDR3 has 15 residues. V lost 2 bases, J lost 0 bases, and 2 bases stayed unmatched. Germline assignment: CDR1 SGHKS and CDR2 YYEKEE (reference sequence). The CDR3 sequence: CASSFWDRDQETQYF. The DNA for the CDR3 is TGTGCCAGCAGCTTTTGGGACAGGGACCAAGAGACCCAGTACTTC. Variable domain in full (rest from reference TRBV5-5 and TRBJ2-5): DAGVTQSPTHLIKTRGQQVTLRCSPISGHKSVSWYQQVLGQGPQFIFQYYEKEERGRGNFPDRFSARQFPNYSSELNVNALLLGDSALYLCASSFWDRDQETQYFGPGTRLLVL.

The V call is TRBV14, the J call TRBJ1-3, with D unclear. CDR1 is SGHDN, CDR2 FVKESK, per germline. CDR3 length equals 14 residues. The V end lost 4 bases, the J end lost 3 bases, and 10 bases lay between the germline ends. The CDR3 is CASSPKLFGNTIYF. CDR3 bases: TGTGCCAGCAGCCCTAAATTGTTTGGAAACACCATATATTTT.

The chain uses TRBV19 and TRBJ1-6, with 8 bases that match TRBD1. The V gene end was trimmed by 2 bases and the J gene end by 8 bases; junction bases not matched to a gene: 2. Per the germline V gene, CDR1 is LNHDA and CDR2 is SQIVND (reference sequence). The CDR3 is made up of 14 amino acids. The CDR3: CASSISGGDSPLHF. CDR3 sequence (DNA): TGTGCCAGTAGTATATCAGGGGGCGATTCACCCCTCCACTTT.

The rearrangement joins TRBV9 to TRBJ1-5; 7 bases map to TRBD1. Germline V CDR1 and CDR2: SGDLS, YYNGEE. The CDR3 covers 14 residues. After removal of 3 bases from V and 9 bases from J, the junction contained 9 bases not matched to a gene. The CDR3 loop is CASSGDSALRPQHF. The CDR3 coding sequence is TGTGCCAGCAGCGGGGACAGTGCCCTGAGGCCCCAGCATTTT.

The chain combines TRBV10-3 with TRBJ1-3; D unresolved. Between the trimmed V and J ends, which lost 4 bases and 0 bases, there was a span of 10 bases. The length of the CDR3 is 15 residues. Looked up from germline, CDR1 is ENHRY and CDR2 is SYGVKD. The chain's CDR3 is CAISAPVTSGNTIYF. Written as DNA, the CDR3 is TGTGCCATCAGTGCACCGGTTACCTCTGGAAACACCATATATTTT.

V usage is TRBV19 and J usage is TRBJ1-5, with TRBD1 identical over 12 bases. The V gene end was trimmed by 5 bases and the J gene end by 7 bases; junction bases not matched to a gene: 12. The CDR3 is made up of 17 amino acids. Germline V gene data show CDR1 as LNHDA and CDR2 as SQIVND (reference sequence). As DNA, the CDR3 is TGTGCCAGTAGTCCCGGGACAGGGGGCCCCCGGGGCCAGCCCCAGCATTTT. Translated, it gives CASSPGTGGPRGQPQHF.

This chain links TRBV18 with TRBJ1-4; D perhaps matches TRBD1 (5 bases). Per germline, CDR1 KGHSH and CDR2 LQKENI. The V gene lost 8 bases and the J gene lost 0 bases, with 7 bases spanning the gap. CDR3 length: 13 amino acids. CDR3 nucleotide sequence: TGTGCCAGCACAGGAGCAACTAATGAAAAACTGTTTTTT. This translates into CASTGATNEKLFF.

The rearrangement links TRBV6-2 or TRBV6-3 to TRBJ1-6; D unresolved. CDR1 and CDR2 (germline): MNHEY, SVGEGT. V was shortened by 5 bases and J by 6 bases, with 8 bases between the two germline ends. The CDR3 spans 13 residues. The CDR3 nucleotides are TGTGCCAGCAGTCGAACGCGTAATTCACCCCTCCACTTT. This codes for CASSRTRNSPLHF.

This clone was detected only a few times. The chain employs TRBV6-2 or TRBV6-3 and TRBJ2-7; 7 bases are a match to TRBD1. With 6 bases clipped from V and 6 bases from J, the junction kept 5 bases outside the gene matches. CDR1 and CDR2 (germline): MNHEY, SVGEGT. The CDR3 is 12 amino acids. The CDR3 is CASSRQGGEQYV. CDR3 coding DNA: TGTGCCAGCAGCCGACAGGGCGGCGAGCAGTACGTC.

The chain employs TRBV4-1 and TRBJ1-2; 11 positions match TRBD1. J lost 8 bases, V lost 4 bases, and 12 bases had no gene match. Germline CDR1 reads MGHRA; CDR2 reads YSYEKL. The CDR3 sequence is 16 residues long. As DNA, the CDR3 is TGCGCCAGCAGCCCACGATGGACAGGGGGCGCGAGGGGCTACACCTTC. Protein product: CASSPRWTGGARGYTF.

The chain has TRBV3-1 (or the pseudogene TRBV3-2) and TRBJ2-5; 8 bases are shared with TRBD1. This CDR3 is 12 amino acids long. Germline-derived CDR1 and CDR2 are LGHDT and YNNKEL (reference sequence). V gave up 5 bases and J gave up 5 bases; unmatched junction bases: 1. The CDR3 sequence is CASSRDRETQYF. CDR3 DNA sequence: TGTGCCAGCAGCAGGGACAGGGAGACCCAGTACTTC.

This rearrangement joins TRBV10-2 to TRBJ1-1, with TRBD1 as a possible D gene (5 bases). With 7 bases removed from V and 6 bases from J, the gap between germline ends came to 12 bases. Germline assignment: CDR1 WSHSY and CDR2 SAAADI. The CDR3 is 12 amino acids. CDR3 sequence (DNA): TGCGCCAGCAACGAGGGGAGGGCTGAAGCTTTCTTT. The encoded protein is CASNEGRAEAFF.

This clone has only a few counts. The chain joins TRBV28 to TRBJ1-2; no reliable D call. The CDR3 spans 13 residues. The germline V and J ends were trimmed by 3 bases and 2 bases, with 7 bases remaining between them. The germline V gene encodes CDR1 MDHEN and CDR2 SYDVKM. The CDR3 here is CASSLIGNYGYTF. CDR3 coding DNA: TGTGCCAGCAGTTTGATTGGGAACTATGGCTACACCTTC.

J is TRBJ1-5 and V is TRBV3-1 (or the pseudogene TRBV3-2); D gene unclear. The ends were cut back, 1 base at V and 6 bases at J, with 10 bases in the middle. The germline CDR1 and CDR2 sequences are LGHDT and YNNKEL (reference sequence). This CDR3 spans 14 amino acids. The CDR3 DNA reads TGTGCCAGCAGCCAAGGTCGAAGCGGTCAGCCCCAGCATTTT. It encodes CASSQGRSGQPQHF.

The genes are TRBV9 and TRBJ1-3; no reliable D call. Germline CDR1 SGDLS, CDR2 YYNGEE. V lost 4 bases, J lost 0 bases, and 17 bases lay in between. The CDR3 consists of 17 residues. The CDR3 DNA follows: TGTGCCAGCAGCCCGGTTGGCCAGCCATACTCTGGAAACACCATATATTTT. This encodes CASSPVGQPYSGNTIYF.

V usage is TRBV5-1 and J usage is TRBJ1-4, with a weak D call TRBD1 (6 bases). This CDR3 is built from 14 residues. V was trimmed by 1 base and J by 8 bases, leaving 12 bases between them. In germline, CDR1 is SGHRS, CDR2 YFSETQ. The CDR3 bases are TGCGCCAGCAGCTTGCAGGGGCACGAGGAAAAACTGTTTTTT. Translation: CASSLQGHEEKLFF.

The genes are TRBV5-1 and TRBJ2-1; TRBD2 matches 13 bases. Germline-derived CDR1 and CDR2 are SGHRS and YFSETQ. The CDR3 length is 16 residues. V was clipped by 1 base and J by 7 bases; unmatched bases: 5. CDR3 amino acids: CASSLTSGGAWNEQFF. DNA for the CDR3: TGCGCCAGCAGCTTGACTAGCGGGGGGGCGTGGAATGAGCAGTTCTTC.

The chain uses TRBV5-6 and TRBJ2-2; D is unresolved. The V gene lost 4 bases and the J gene lost 5 bases, with 21 bases spanning the gap. Germline V gene lookup returns CDR1 SGHDT and CDR2 YYEEEE. This CDR3 comprises 17 residues. The CDR3 bases are TGTGCCAGCAGCCGCGTCCCTGAGAGTCTGGGGACCGGGGAGCTGTTTTTT. This encodes CASSRVPESLGTGELFF. The full variable domain, completed using reference TRBV5-6 and TRBJ2-2, is DAGVTQSPTHLIKTRGQQVTLRCSPKSGHDTVSWYQQALGQGPQFIFQYYEEEERQRGNFPDRFSGHQFPNYSSELNVNALLLGDSALYLCASSRVPESLGTGELFFGEGSRLTVL.